A selection of T cell receptor beta chains follows, all from one sample in a study of T cell responses to AZD1222 COVID-19 vaccine. Generated by immunoSEQ multiplex PCR, the TCRdb table keeps only in-frame clones and is missing some. The sample holds around 190,000 clones, approximately 94% seen once. Sequenced here: peripheral blood, sampled 28 days after the second AZD1222 dose. These receptors came from an adult who received the AZD1222 COVID-19 vaccine. CDR3s include the opening cysteine and the closing phenylalanine or tryptophan. The D gene is left open where the match is weak. For some rows the clone size is stated as once, few or many, or as a class when expanded; others skip it.

d_gene	v_gene	abundance	len	j_gene	CDR3aa	CDR3nt
NA	TRBV3-1/TRBV3-2	NA	15	TRBJ2-3	CASSQTGYGADTQYF	TGTGCCAGCAGCCAGACCGGCTACGGAGCAGATACGCAGTATTTT
TRBD1	TRBV6-5	once	16	TRBJ2-7	CASSYSRHRGNYEQYF	TGTGCCAGCAGTTATTCCCGACACAGGGGTAACTACGAGCAGTACTTC
NA	TRBV27	NA	15	TRBJ2-4	CASSQDGYPKNIQYF	TGTGCCAGCAGCCAAGACGGTTATCCGAAAAACATTCAGTACTTC
TRBD2	TRBV7-9	NA	17	TRBJ2-1	CASSSTLTSGRAYEQFF	TGTGCCAGCAGCTCCACCCTGACTAGCGGGAGGGCGTATGAGCAGTTCTTC
NA	TRBV9	NA	14	TRBJ2-7	CASSGRTFSDEQYF	TGTGCCAGCAGCGGGCGGACGTTTTCGGACGAGCAGTACTTC
NA	TRBV6-5	once	15	TRBJ1-1	CASSRNIPGFTEAFF	TGTGCCAGCAGCCGCAATATCCCAGGGTTCACTGAAGCTTTCTTT
NA	TRBV2	NA	14	TRBJ1-5	CASSEPGTNQPQHF	TGTGCCAGCAGTGAACCGGGAACGAATCAGCCCCAGCATTTT
TRBD1	TRBV24-1	NA	16	TRBJ2-5	CATSDLPGQGRETQYF	TGTGCCACCAGTGATTTGCCGGGACAGGGGCGAGAGACCCAGTACTTC
TRBD2	TRBV28	once	16	TRBJ2-7	CASSFGSGRGLGEQYF	TGTGCCAGCAGTTTCGGTAGCGGGAGGGGACTAGGGGAGCAGTACTTC
NA	TRBV29-1	NA	15	TRBJ1-4	CSAVQPSATNEKLFF	TGCAGCGCTGTACAGCCCTCCGCAACTAATGAAAAACTGTTTTTT
TRBD1	TRBV7-9	NA	15	TRBJ1-6	CASSPGTGINSPLHF	TGTGCCAGCAGCCCCGGGACAGGGATCAATTCACCCCTCCACTTT
TRBD1	TRBV6-4	NA	15	TRBJ1-2	CASSPHGQGSYGYTF	TGTGCCAGCAGTCCCCACGGACAGGGGAGCTATGGCTACACCTTC
TRBD2	TRBV5-1	NA	16	TRBJ2-3	CASSLVLAGGTDTQYF	TGCGCCAGCAGCTTGGTCTTAGCGGGGGGAACAGATACGCAGTATTTT
TRBD1	TRBV4-3	NA	15	TRBJ1-1	CASSQAQGVRTEAFF	TGCGCCAGCAGCCAAGCTCAGGGGGTTAGGACTGAAGCTTTCTTT
NA	TRBV5-1	once	14	TRBJ1-1	CASSFRQLNTEAFF	TGCGCCAGCAGCTTCAGGCAGTTGAACACTGAAGCTTTCTTT
NA	TRBV19	NA	15	TRBJ1-5	CASSSRWHSNQPQHF	TGTGCCAGTAGTAGTCGATGGCATAGCAATCAGCCCCAGCATTTT
TRBD1	TRBV7-9	few	17	TRBJ2-7	CASSSRNRTGGQHEQYF	TGTGCCAGCAGCTCAAGGAACCGGACAGGGGGCCAACACGAGCAGTACTTC
TRBD1	TRBV4-1	NA	15	TRBJ1-1	CASRAQGIKDTEAFF	TGCGCCAGCAGAGCACAGGGGATTAAGGACACTGAAGCTTTCTTT
NA	TRBV7-3	NA	14	TRBJ2-5	CASSPGGRGETQYF	TGTGCCAGCAGCCCCGGGGGTAGAGGAGAGACCCAGTACTTC
NA	TRBV5-4	NA	13	TRBJ1-2	CASSYGDNYGYTF	TGTGCCAGCAGCTACGGGGATAACTATGGCTACACCTTC
TRBD1	TRBV29-1	NA	13	TRBJ2-1	CSVRTGARNEQFF	TGCAGCGTGAGGACAGGGGCTCGGAATGAGCAGTTCTTC
TRBD1	TRBV7-3	NA	13	TRBJ2-7	CASNTTGGYEQYF	TGTGCCAGCAACACCACAGGGGGCTACGAGCAGTACTTC
TRBD2	TRBV6-2/TRBV6-3	NA	14	TRBJ2-1	CASSYSGTSREQFF	TGTGCCAGCAGTTACTCCGGGACTAGCCGTGAGCAGTTCTTC
NA	TRBV27	NA	14	TRBJ1-5	CASRRVHSNQPQHF	TGTGCCAGCAGAAGGGTCCATAGCAATCAGCCCCAGCATTTT
NA	TRBV7-9	NA	13	TRBJ1-1	CASSLVTRGEAFF	TGTGCCAGCAGCTTAGTGACGAGAGGTGAAGCTTTCTTT